Below, one T cell receptor beta chain is given with its context. What this receptor recognizes is not known. No base qualities exist here, and no much larger clone lies one base off it. For repertoire sequencing, the TCR beta CDR3 regions were amplified from RNA transcripts. A first-round RT-PCR used HTBI primers with the Qiagen OneStep RT-PCR kit, followed by a second-round multiplex PCR, size selection and purification. Libraries were sequenced on an Illumina HiSeq2000 using paired-end 100 bp reads. Turning to the authors' computational methods: SOAPnuke was used to process the reads, throwing out any read that had adapters, had uncalled bases, had a mean Phred below 15, or lacked an exact constant-primer or identifier match. High-quality paired reads were merged with COPE v1.2.5. Each unique nucleotide sequence was treated as a clonotype, and MiTCR v1.1 was used to align the clonotypes to the IMGT TRB V, D and J references. Analysis was restricted to V-J combinations with a frequency above 0.0001, which covered about 99% of repertoires. For each V-J combination, a TCR clonal expansion and chaos score was defined as F50 clonal expansion divided by the chaos observed in the TCRdist matrix. Features were reduced by Welch's t-statistics and random forest to around 14 V-J combinations, which fed a naive Bayes classifier. Thyroid-blood repertoire similarity was quantified with the Morisita-Horn index. TCRdb redid the processing of the public reads, applying fastp at Q25 and MiXCR, and retained in-frame beta chains. Rows are unified per CDR3 protein, each entry keeping the most common DNA and genes. What appears here as the V and J calls and clone size reflects TCRdb's work, not the paper's. A total of more than 1,000,000 distinct CDR3 sequences appear in this sample, 35% to 45% of them only once. Jointly, the top ten make up roughly 10% of the sample.

This sample was taken from a study of Graves' ophthalmopathy and Graves' hyperthyroidism (dated by TCRdb to the late 2010s). Background for the entire study: Stable hyperthyroidism was defined as no progression to ophthalmopathy within 18 months of follow-up. T-cell repertoires of thyroid tissue and blood were compared in about 6 hyperthyroidism patients. An independent validation cohort comprised 18 hyperthyroidism patients and roughly 15 patients who later progressed from hyperthyroidism to ophthalmopathy. To tell Graves' ophthalmopathy apart from Graves' hyperthyroidism, and to predict which patients would progress to ophthalmopathy, the study relied on TCR beta repertoire signatures. Once sampling was done, hyperthyroidism patients were given methimazole at a starting dose of 30 mg daily, while ophthalmopathy patients were given high-dose intravenous methylprednisolone. To explore V-J signatures that separate ophthalmopathy from hyperthyroidism, a discovery set of around 97 patients was enrolled, consisting of 40 to 45 with ophthalmopathy and 55 to 65 with stable hyperthyroidism. In total, 135 blood samples were TCR-sequenced: around 42 ophthalmopathy, some 75 hyperthyroidism and about 17 hyperthyroidism-to-ophthalmopathy patients.

Results the study describes overall, beyond this receptor: The 13-signature model separated ophthalmopathy from stable hyperthyroidism with roughly 89% sensitivity and approximately 83% specificity in cross-validation, and 80%/75% in the test set. In validation, the model predicted ophthalmopathy progression with nearly 71% sensitivity and around 72% specificity; eleven to twelve predicted patients were CT-confirmed with GO in a median of approximately six months. Most expanded thyroid clonotypes with frequency above 0.001 were also detected in blood, suggesting blood repertoires may reflect the thyroid immune response. Sample size was not predetermined statistically, and investigators were not blinded to group allocation.

In the germline V gene, CDR1 corresponds to SQVTM and CDR2 to ANQGSEA. The CDR3 covers 14 residues, taking in both the cysteine and the phenylalanine. The CDR3 DNA has 42 bases and is translated from base 1. Trimming at the junction amounts to 8 bases on V and 0 bases on J, and the germline ends lie 14 bases apart. The hyperthyroidism patients were 18 to 65 years old and newly diagnosed, with a disease duration of less than 2 months. Anyone with other autoimmune diseases, uncontrolled infections, pregnancy or lactation was excluded from the study. Diagnosis relied on clinical symptoms, serum thyroxine, TRAb, thyroid ultrasound and orbital computed tomography. Total RNA was extracted with Trizol reagent and quality-checked on an Agilent 2100 Bioanalyzer.

In this chain, TRBV29-1 is recombined with TRBJ1-3; the D region possibly corresponds to TRBD1 (5 bases align). Sequencing was done on a sample of peripheral blood or thyroid tissue (not recorded which). This TCR was sampled from an adult man with Graves' hyperthyroidism. The DNA reads TGCAGCTTAGTACAGGACAACTCTGGAAACACCATATATTTT. Its amino acids are CSLVQDNSGNTIYF.